This T cell receptor beta chain comes out of a study of blood T cell repertoires in COVID-19. Study summary: Specimens from acute and convalescent COVID-19 originated in the United States, Italy and Spain. PBMCs, B-cell-depleted T cells, or T cells were the source of the cDNA or gDNA that made up the material.

The CDR3 is made up of 16 amino acids. Germline V CDR1 and CDR2: SNHLY, FYNNEI. The V and J ends lost 6 bases and 7 bases respectively, with 22 bases between them. Seattle participants joined during active infection and were tracked over time. Source study methods: From reference gene primer amplification, estimates of nucleated cell counts were derived. Produced via immunoSEQ multiplex PCR; TCRdb's table is partial and in-frame only. From that table come the V and J calls and clone size; the DNA was used to work out D and trimming. The sample contains about 160,000 clones, around nine tenths of which appear only once.

This sequence was found in a woman in her 70s with COVID-19, enrolled during active disease. Sequencing was done on a sample of peripheral blood. The chain recombines TRBV2 with TRBJ1-5; D remains ambiguous. CDR3 bases: TGTGCCAGCAGGGACGGTGAAGTCGGGGTGGAGCAGCCCCAGCATTTT. Translated: CASRDGEVGVEQPQHF. The full variable domain, its missing parts supplied by reference TRBV2 and TRBJ1-5, is EPEVTQTPSHQVTQMGQEVILRCVPISNHLYFYWYRQILGQKVEFLVSFYNNEISEKSEIFDDQFSVERPDGSNFTLKIRSTKLEDSAMYFCASRDGEVGVEQPQHFGDGTRLSIL.